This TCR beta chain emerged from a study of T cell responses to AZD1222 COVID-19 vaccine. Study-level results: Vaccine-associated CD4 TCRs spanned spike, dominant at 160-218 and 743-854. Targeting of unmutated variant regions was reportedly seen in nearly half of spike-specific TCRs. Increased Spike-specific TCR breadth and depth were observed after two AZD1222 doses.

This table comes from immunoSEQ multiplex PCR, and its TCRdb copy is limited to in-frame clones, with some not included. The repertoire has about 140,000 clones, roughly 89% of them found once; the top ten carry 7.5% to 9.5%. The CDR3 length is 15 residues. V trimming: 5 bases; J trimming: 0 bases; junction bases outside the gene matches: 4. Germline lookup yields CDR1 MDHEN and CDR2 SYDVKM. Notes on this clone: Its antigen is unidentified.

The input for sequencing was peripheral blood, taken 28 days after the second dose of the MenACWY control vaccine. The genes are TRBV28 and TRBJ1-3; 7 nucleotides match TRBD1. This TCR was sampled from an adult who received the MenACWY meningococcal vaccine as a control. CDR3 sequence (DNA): TGTGCCAGCAGTCCCGGGACAGCCTCTGGAAACACCATATATTTT. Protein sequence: CASSPGTASGNTIYF.